The source of this T cell receptor (beta chain) is a study of beta chain features in type 1 diabetes. Regarding this clone: Its specificity is not known.

The entirety of the isolated RNA underwent reverse transcription, so expressed TCRB transcripts were sequenced. The table came from immunoSEQ multiplex PCR; TCRdb's copy has only in-frame clones and leaves some out. Of under 20,000 clones listed, about 70% were seen once; the top ten hold about 0.77%. Study-wide results and limits: Patients with Type 1 diabetes showed moderately but significantly shorter TCRB CDR3s in all four CD4+ subsets.

In germline, CDR1 is KGHSH, CDR2 LQKENI. The CDR3 extends over 14 amino acids. V lost 3 bases and J lost 2, with 10 bases in between. The specimen sequenced was stem cell memory CD4+ T cells from blood. The chain combines TRBV18 with TRBJ1-1; weak D call: TRBD1 (5 bases). The clonotype comes from a man younger than 40 with type 1 diabetes. CDR3 sequence (DNA): TGTGCCAGCTCACCGTCTAGGGGAAACACTGAAGCTTTCTTT. Amino acids: CASSPSRGNTEAFF.